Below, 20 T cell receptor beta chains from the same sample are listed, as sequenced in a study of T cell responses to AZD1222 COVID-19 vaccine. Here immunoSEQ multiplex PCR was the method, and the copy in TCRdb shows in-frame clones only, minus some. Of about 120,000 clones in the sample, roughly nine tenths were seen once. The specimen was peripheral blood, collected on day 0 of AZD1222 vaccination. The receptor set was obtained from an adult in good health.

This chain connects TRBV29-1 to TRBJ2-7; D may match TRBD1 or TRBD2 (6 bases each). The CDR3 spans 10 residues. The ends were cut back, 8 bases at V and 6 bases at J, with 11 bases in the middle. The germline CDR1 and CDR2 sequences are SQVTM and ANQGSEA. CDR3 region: CSSRGLEQYF. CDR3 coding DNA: TGCAGCTCACGGGGGCTCGAGCAGTACTTC.

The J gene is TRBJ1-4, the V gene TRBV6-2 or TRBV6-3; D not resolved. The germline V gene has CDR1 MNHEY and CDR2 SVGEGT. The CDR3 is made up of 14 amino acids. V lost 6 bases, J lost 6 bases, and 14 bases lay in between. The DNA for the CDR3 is TGTGCCAGCAGCGACGCGGAGTACCATGAAAAACTGTTTTTT. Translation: CASSDAEYHEKLFF.

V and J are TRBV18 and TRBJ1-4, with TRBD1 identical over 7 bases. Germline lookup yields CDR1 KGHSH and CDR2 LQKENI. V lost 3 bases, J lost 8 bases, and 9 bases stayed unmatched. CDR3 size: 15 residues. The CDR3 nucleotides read TGTGCCAGCTCACCGGGACAGCTAGGAAGGGAAAAACTGTTTTTT. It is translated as CASSPGQLGREKLFF.

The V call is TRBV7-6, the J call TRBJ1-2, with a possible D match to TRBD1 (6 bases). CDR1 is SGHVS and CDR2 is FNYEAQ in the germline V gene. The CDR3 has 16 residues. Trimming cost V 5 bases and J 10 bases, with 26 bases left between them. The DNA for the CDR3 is TGTGCCAGCAGCGCCGGACAGACCGTCTTGACAGAGGACTACACCTTC. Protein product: CASSAGQTVLTEDYTF.

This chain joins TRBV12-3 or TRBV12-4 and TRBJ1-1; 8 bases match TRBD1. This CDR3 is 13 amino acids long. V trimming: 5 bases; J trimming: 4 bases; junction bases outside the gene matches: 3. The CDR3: CASSATGGTEAFF. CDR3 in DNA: TGTGCCAGCAGTGCTACAGGGGGCACTGAAGCTTTCTTT.

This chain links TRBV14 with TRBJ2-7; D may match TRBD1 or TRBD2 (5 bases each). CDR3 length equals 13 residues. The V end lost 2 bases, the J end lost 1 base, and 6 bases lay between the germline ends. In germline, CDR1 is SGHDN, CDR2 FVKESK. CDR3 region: CASSQWGSYEQYF. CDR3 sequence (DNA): TGTGCCAGCAGCCAATGGGGGTCCTACGAGCAGTACTTC.

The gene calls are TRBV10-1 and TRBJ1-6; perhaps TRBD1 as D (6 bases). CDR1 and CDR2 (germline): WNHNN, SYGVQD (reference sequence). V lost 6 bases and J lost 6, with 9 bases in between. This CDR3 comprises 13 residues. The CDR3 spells CASSPDSNSPLHF. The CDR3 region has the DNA TGCGCCAGCAGCCCGGACAGTAATTCACCCCTCCACTTT.

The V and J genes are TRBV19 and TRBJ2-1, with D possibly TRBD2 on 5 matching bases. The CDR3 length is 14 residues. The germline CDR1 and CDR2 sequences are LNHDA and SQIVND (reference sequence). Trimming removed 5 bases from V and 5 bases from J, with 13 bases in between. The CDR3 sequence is CASSYYGENNEQFF. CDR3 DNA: TGTGCCAGTAGTTATTACGGGGAAAACAATGAGCAGTTCTTC. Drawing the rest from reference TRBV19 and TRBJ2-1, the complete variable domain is DGGITQSPKYLFRKEGQNVTLSCEQNLNHDAMYWYRQDPGQGLRLIYYSQIVNDFQKGDIAEGYSVSREKKESFPLTVTSAQKNPTAFYLCASSYYGENNEQFFGPGTRLTVL.

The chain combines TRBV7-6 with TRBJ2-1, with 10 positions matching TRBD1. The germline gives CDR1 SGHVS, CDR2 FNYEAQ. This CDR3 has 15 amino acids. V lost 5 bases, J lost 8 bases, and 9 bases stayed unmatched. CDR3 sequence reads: CASSTRTGGRDEQFF. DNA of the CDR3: TGTGCCAGCAGCACACGGACAGGGGGTAGGGATGAGCAGTTCTTC.

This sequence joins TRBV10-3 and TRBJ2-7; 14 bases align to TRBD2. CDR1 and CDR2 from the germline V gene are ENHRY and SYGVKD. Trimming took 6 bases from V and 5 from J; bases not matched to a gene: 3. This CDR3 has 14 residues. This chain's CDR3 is CAISGTSGSHEQYF. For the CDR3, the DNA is TGTGCCATCAGCGGGACTAGCGGGAGCCACGAGCAGTACTTC.

The DNA for the CDR3 is TGTGCCAGCTCACCGCAACTAGCGGGAACCACAGATACGCAGTATTTT. It yields the protein CASSPQLAGTTDTQYF. This chain links TRBV18 with TRBJ2-3; 10 bases are a match to TRBD2. Trimming at V came to 3 bases and at J to 2 bases, leaving 5 bases not matched to a gene. Germline V gene sequence: CDR1 KGHSH, CDR2 LQKENI. There are 16 residues in the CDR3.

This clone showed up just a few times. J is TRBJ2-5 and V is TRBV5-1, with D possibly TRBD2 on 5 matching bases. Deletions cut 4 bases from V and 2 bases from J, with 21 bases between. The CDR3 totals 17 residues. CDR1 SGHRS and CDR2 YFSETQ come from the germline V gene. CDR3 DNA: TGCGCCAGCAGCCCCAATTTGGACTTTTCGGGACAAGAGACCCAGTACTTC. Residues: CASSPNLDFSGQETQYF.

This CDR3 reads CASSKEANQPQHF. CDR3 in DNA: TGTGCCAGCAGTAAAGAGGCCAATCAGCCCCAGCATTTT. The chain couples TRBV27 to TRBJ1-5; the D is unclear. V was shortened by 5 bases and J by 3 bases, with 8 bases between the two germline ends. Looked up from germline, CDR1 is MNHEY and CDR2 is SMNVEV (reference sequence). The CDR3 covers 13 residues.

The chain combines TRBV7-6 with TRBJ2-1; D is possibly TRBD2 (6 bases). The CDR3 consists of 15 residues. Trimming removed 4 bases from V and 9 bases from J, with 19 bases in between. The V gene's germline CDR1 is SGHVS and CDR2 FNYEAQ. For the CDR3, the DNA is TGTGCCAGCAGCTACAGCACCGGGGCCGGGGGTGAGCAGTTCTTC. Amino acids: CASSYSTGAGGEQFF.

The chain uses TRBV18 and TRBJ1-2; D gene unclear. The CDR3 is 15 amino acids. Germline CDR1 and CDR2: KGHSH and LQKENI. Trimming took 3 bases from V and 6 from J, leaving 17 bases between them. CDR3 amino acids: CASSPLPRQAHGYTF. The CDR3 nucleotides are TGTGCCAGCTCACCCCTCCCCAGGCAGGCGCATGGCTACACCTTC.

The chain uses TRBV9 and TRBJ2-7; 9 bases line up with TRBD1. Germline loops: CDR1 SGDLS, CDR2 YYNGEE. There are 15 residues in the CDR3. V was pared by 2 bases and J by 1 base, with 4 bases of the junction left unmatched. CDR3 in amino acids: CASSVEGTGSYEQYF. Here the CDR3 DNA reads TGTGCCAGCAGCGTTGAGGGGACAGGGTCCTACGAGCAGTACTTC. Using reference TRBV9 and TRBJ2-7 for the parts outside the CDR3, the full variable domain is DSGVTQTPKHLITATGQRVTLRCSPRSGDLSVYWYQQSLDQGLQFLIQYYNGEERAKGNILERFSAQQFPDLHSELNLSSLELGDSALYFCASSVEGTGSYEQYFGPGTRLTVT.

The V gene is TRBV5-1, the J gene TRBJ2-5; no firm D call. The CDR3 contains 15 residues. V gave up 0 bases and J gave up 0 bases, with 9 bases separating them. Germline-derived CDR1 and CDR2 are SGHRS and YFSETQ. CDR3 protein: CASSLEGSYQETQYF. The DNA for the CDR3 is TGCGCCAGCAGCTTGGAAGGCTCGTACCAAGAGACCCAGTACTTC.

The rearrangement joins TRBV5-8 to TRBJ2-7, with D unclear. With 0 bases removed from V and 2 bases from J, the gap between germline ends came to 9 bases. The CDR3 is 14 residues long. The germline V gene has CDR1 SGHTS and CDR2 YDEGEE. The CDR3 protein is CASSLDGQAYEQYF. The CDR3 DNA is TGTGCCAGCAGCTTGGATGGGCAGGCCTACGAGCAGTACTTC.

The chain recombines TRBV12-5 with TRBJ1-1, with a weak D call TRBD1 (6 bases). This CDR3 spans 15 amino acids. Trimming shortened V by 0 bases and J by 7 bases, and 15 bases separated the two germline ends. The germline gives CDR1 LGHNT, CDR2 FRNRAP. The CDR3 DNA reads TGTGCTAGTGGTTTGGTGGGAGCGGGGGGCGGTGAAGCTTTCTTT. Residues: CASGLVGAGGGEAFF.

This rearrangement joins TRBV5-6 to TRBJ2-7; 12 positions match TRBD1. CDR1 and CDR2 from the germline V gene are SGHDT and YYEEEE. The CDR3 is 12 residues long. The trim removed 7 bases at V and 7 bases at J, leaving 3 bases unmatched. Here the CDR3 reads CASGTGGWEQYF. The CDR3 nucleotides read TGTGCCAGCGGGACAGGGGGCTGGGAGCAGTACTTC.